This T cell receptor beta chain emerged from a study of somatic mutations in cytotoxic T cells in rheumatoid arthritis. Study-wide context: A subset of V beta antibody-stained T-cell populations was isolated by flow sorting, reaching nearly 100% purity, and this subset included V beta1+ cells that went on to TCRB sequencing.

This clone was seen only once. Its antigen is still unknown. CDR3 length equals 15 residues. The germline V gene encodes CDR1 SGDLS and CDR2 YYNGEE. Only in-frame clones appear in the TCRdb table, and some are missing; sequencing was by immunoSEQ multiplex PCR. The table records 20,000 to 25,000 clones, 70% to 90% of them present only once. Study-wide results and limits: Antigen targets of the expanded CD8+ clones remained unidentified. Healthy controls did not share the age-linked increase in CD8+ clonality seen in rheumatoid arthritis patients.

This TCR was recovered from an adult with rheumatoid arthritis. V usage is TRBV9 and J usage is TRBJ2-5; weak D call: TRBD1 (6 bases). TRBJ2-7 explains the end of the DNA better; the J call may be wrong. Sequenced: CD8+ T cells sorted from blood. Here the CDR3 reads CASSTDGDTSYEQYF. CDR3 nucleotides: TGTGCCAGCAGCACCGACGGGGACACCTCCTACGAGCAGTACTTC.